This T cell receptor beta chain comes out of a study of beta chain features in type 1 diabetes listed by TCRdb under 2018. Study-wide context: No differences in mean age, gender distribution, total cell number or subset yield were found between patients and healthy donors. A total of roughly 100 million sorted cells were examined across all samples, and the number of cells per subset was strongly correlated with RNA yield. Naive and central memory subsets were obtained from all 28 donors, but regulatory and stem cell-like memory subsets were isolated from only 8 patients and 8 healthy donors. The study compared the TCRB repertoires of sorted circulating CD4+ T cell subsets in recently diagnosed type 1 diabetes patients with those in matched healthy donors.

Each donor gave one peripheral blood draw, about 110 mL on average, collected into heparinised tubes. Using a panel that included CD45RO, CCR7, CD25, CD127, CD95 and CD27, naive, central memory, regulatory and stem cell-like memory CD4+ T cells were sorted on a BD FACSAria II. All sorted populations exceeded 95% purity. PBMCs were isolated immediately by Lymphoprep density gradient centrifugation and stained directly without culture. To minimize batch effects, samples were stained and sorted in pairs, one healthy donor with one patient per experiment. The High Capacity cDNA Reverse Transcription Kit was used to reverse transcribe all of the isolated RNA, meaning that expressed TCRB transcripts were what got sequenced. Deep immunoSEQ sequencing was performed on naive, central memory and regulatory T cell samples, with an average of approximately 4 million total reads per sample. Sorted cells were lysed in RLT buffer, and RNA was extracted using DNase-treated RNeasy Micro or Mini kits according to cell number. To prevent cross-contamination, every cell subset was processed on its own, while patient and healthy donor samples were processed together. The immunoSEQ multiplex PCR was used to amplify TCRB sequences from cDNA, generating 87-bp fragments that spanned the CDR3 region. The amplicons were sequenced using the Illumina HiSeq platform. Concerning the study's data processing: Synthetic template baselines were used to correct PCR bias computationally, reads within Hamming distance 2 were collapsed, and singletons that could not be merged were discarded. Reads were aligned against IMGT to assign V, D and J genes, CDR3 length and insertions or deletions at six rearrangement sites. Within each subset, clonotype counts were normalized to sorted cell number, and only after that were true diversity and Gini coefficients computed with the tcR R package. The overlap coefficient, calculated on TCRB nucleotide sequences, was used to quantify repertoire sharing. TCRdb limited this immuneACCESS table to in-frame rearrangements with V and J called. A share of clones is missing; checked studies link under half to unresolved V genes, and the rest is unexplained. The V and J calls and clone size were taken over from that table, and D and trimming were inferred from the DNA. Across this sample there are roughly 40,000 clones, with more than 40% seen only once. The ten largest clones capture approximately 0.67% of the sample.

Broader findings and caveats from the paper: HLA sub-analyses involved small numbers of individuals, so any influence of HLA type on TCRB rearrangement remained unresolved. PCR may preferentially amplify shorter templates, but because patient and control samples were amplified and corrected together, any resulting skew would affect both groups equally. In all four CD4+ subsets, TCRB CDR3 length was moderately but significantly shorter in type 1 diabetes patients. Naive, central memory and regulatory TCRB repertoires appeared to be more similar among patients than among healthy donors. At VDJ recombination sites, patients with type 1 diabetes made fewer insertions and deleted more nucleotides, a pattern implying thymic rearrangement abnormalities. Sequencing cDNA rather than genomic DNA could over-represent highly expressing activated cells, although activation and CD3 levels did not differ between groups.

With regard to this clone: No antigen is known for it. No clone much larger than this one lies a single base away; base qualities are absent.

Sequencing was performed on central memory CD4+ T cells from blood. The source of this sequence is a young woman in good health.

Here is the DNA: TGCAGCGTCCGTGAGGACACGCACACTGAAGCTTTCTTT. Its protein reads: CSVREDTHTEAFF. This receptor chain uses TRBV29-1 and TRBJ1-1, with TRBD1 tentatively as D gene (5 bases match). Via the germline V gene, CDR1 is SQVTM and CDR2 ANQGSEA. Measured from the cysteine to the phenylalanine, the CDR3 is 13 residues long. Just the 39-base CDR3 DNA is kept, in frame starting at base 1. V is cut by 6 bases and J by 3 bases, and the space between the germline ends is 14 bases.